The 29 T cell receptor beta chains presented below share a single source sample, sequenced in a study of response to subunit inactivated influenza vaccine. TCRdb recomputed calls from the RT-PCR reads with MiXCR, one row per CDR3 protein. This sample has around 850,000 distinct CDR3 sequences, with around 18% found just once. Here the sequenced sample was PBMCs from blood, taken more than 4 days after vaccination. Receptor source: a man between 45 and 60 years old who received an inactivated influenza vaccine.

The gene calls are TRBV4-3 and TRBJ2-1, with 7 bases lining up with TRBD2. The J segment lost 4 bases and the V segment lost 4 bases, leaving 10 bases of the junction unmatched. The CDR3 runs to 16 residues. Germline loops: CDR1 LGHNA, CDR2 YSLEER. DNA for the CDR3: TGCGCCAGCAGCCGATCGACTAGCAGCTCTTACAATGAGCAGTTCTTC. Amino acid sequence: CASSRSTSSSYNEQFF.

In its sample, this clonotype was seen a few times. V usage is TRBV29-1 and J usage is TRBJ1-1; D might be TRBD1 (5 bases). V was shortened by 3 bases and J by 3 bases, with 11 bases between the two germline ends. Per the germline V gene, CDR1 is SQVTM and CDR2 is ANQGSEA. CDR3 size: 13 residues. CDR3 DNA sequence: TGCAGCGTTGAGGTCAGGGCCGACACTGAAGCTTTCTTT. It translates to CSVEVRADTEAFF.

This clonotype came up many times. The chain couples TRBV5-1 to TRBJ1-6; TRBD1 is a possible D gene (6 bases). V was clipped by 4 bases and J by 7 bases, with 12 bases between them. This CDR3 has 14 residues. CDR1 is SGHRS, CDR2 YFSETQ, per germline. DNA of the CDR3: TGCGCCAGCAGCGGCGGACAGATAAATTCACCCCTCCACTTT. This codes for CASSGGQINSPLHF. The entire variable domain, with the rest obtained from reference TRBV5-1 and TRBJ1-6, is as follows: KAGVTQTPRYLIKTRGQQVTLSCSPISGHRSVSWYQQTPGQGLQFLFEYFSETQRNKGNFPGRFSGRQFSNSRSEMNVSTLELGDSALYLCASSGGQINSPLHFGNGTRLTVT.

This clonotype has a count of ten or more. The chain links TRBV5-1 to TRBJ1-5, with 7 bases fitting TRBD1. The germline CDR1 and CDR2 sequences are SGHRS and YFSETQ. The length of the CDR3 is 15 residues. With V trimmed by 4 bases and J by 3 bases, 7 bases remained unmatched. The CDR3 sequence: CASSITGTVNQPQHF. The CDR3 DNA is TGCGCCAGCAGCATTACCGGGACAGTCAATCAGCCCCAGCATTTT.

This clonotype was recorded a few times. V usage is TRBV29-1 and J usage is TRBJ1-4, with 7 bases identical to TRBD1. This CDR3 is built from 15 residues. The germline V gene encodes CDR1 SQVTM and CDR2 ANQGSEA. V was clipped by 1 base and J by 3 bases; unmatched bases: 5. Here the CDR3 DNA reads TGCAGCGTTGAAGTCAGGGGGGCTCCTAATGAAAAACTGTTTTTT. It is translated as CSVEVRGAPNEKLFF.

V usage is TRBV3-1 and J usage is TRBJ2-1; 11 bases align to TRBD2. The V and J ends lost 5 bases and 10 bases, in that order; junction bases with no gene match: 4. The CDR3 extends over 13 amino acids. In germline, CDR1 is LGHDT, CDR2 YNNKEL (reference sequence). This CDR3 reads CASSRTSGREQFF. CDR3 in DNA: TGTGCCAGCAGCAGGACTAGCGGGCGGGAGCAGTTCTTC.

This clonotype has just a few counts. This sequence joins TRBV25-1 and TRBJ1-2; D is possibly TRBD1 (6 bases). Germline lookup yields CDR1 MGHDK and CDR2 SYGVNS. V was clipped by 3 bases and J by 4 bases, with 12 bases between them. The CDR3 runs to 14 residues. The CDR3 DNA is TGTGCCAGCAGTGACCCACAGGGTGTCTATGGCTACACCTTC. Translation: CASSDPQGVYGYTF.

This clonotype turned up a few times. CDR3 loop: CASSPPGRNEQFF. CDR3 nucleotide sequence: TGCGCCAGCAGCCCTCCTGGAAGAAATGAGCAGTTCTTC. The chain is built from TRBV4-3 and TRBJ2-1; D uncertain. Germline V gene lookup returns CDR1 LGHNA and CDR2 YSLEER. This CDR3 is 13 amino acids long. Trimming removed 4 bases from V and 7 bases from J, with 11 bases in between.

This chain links TRBV9 with TRBJ2-5; D perhaps matches TRBD2 (7 bases). The CDR3 length is 15 residues. V shed 3 bases and J shed 5 bases, with 17 bases lying between them. CDR1 SGDLS and CDR2 YYNGEE come from the germline V gene. Here the CDR3 reads CASSAWDTGRETQYF. DNA of the CDR3: TGTGCCAGCAGCGCCTGGGACACCGGGAGGGAGACCCAGTACTTC.

This clonotype was seen a handful of times. The chain is built from TRBV29-1 and TRBJ1-4; TRBD1 is a possible D gene (5 bases). The V and J ends lost 6 bases and 0 bases respectively, with 14 bases between them. The CDR3 covers 15 residues. The germline CDR1 and CDR2 sequences are SQVTM and ANQGSEA. CDR3 loop: CSVLRTPATNEKLFF. CDR3 nucleotides: TGCAGCGTCCTCCGGACACCTGCAACTAATGAAAAACTGTTTTTT.

The chain combines TRBV20-1 with TRBJ1-3; 8 nucleotides align to TRBD1. CDR1 is DFQATT and CDR2 is SNEGSKA in the germline V gene (reference sequence). The V segment lost 3 bases and the J segment 2 bases; nucleotides outside the gene matches: 3. This CDR3 contains 14 residues. The DNA of the CDR3 is TGCAGTGCTAGCCAACAGGGGGCTGGAAACACCATATATTTT. Translated, it gives CSASQQGAGNTIYF.

The CDR3, as DNA: TGTGCCAGCAGGAATCCAGGGACAGTTTATGGCTACACCTTC. Protein product: CASRNPGTVYGYTF. The chain uses TRBV27 and TRBJ1-2, with TRBD1 identical over 7 bases. From germline, CDR1 is MNHEY and CDR2 SMNVEV (reference sequence). This CDR3 contains 14 residues. V lost 6 bases to trimming and J lost 5 bases; unmatched junction nucleotides: 9.

This clonotype has a handful of counts. This CDR3 is CASSFNPRLAVLGEETQYF. The CDR3 nucleotides read TGTGCCAGCAGTTTCAACCCCAGGCTAGCGGTATTAGGAGAAGAGACCCAGTACTTC. The gene calls are TRBV28 and TRBJ2-5; TRBD2 matches at 7 bases. From germline, CDR1 is MDHEN and CDR2 SYDVKM. V lost 3 bases to trimming and J lost 3 bases; unmatched junction nucleotides: 19. The CDR3 is made up of 19 amino acids.

V usage is TRBV28 and J usage is TRBJ2-7, with D perhaps TRBD1 (8 bases). There are 15 residues in the CDR3. Germline V gene data show CDR1 as MDHEN and CDR2 as SYDVKM. With 5 bases removed from V and 0 bases from J, the gap between germline ends came to 14 bases. The chain's CDR3 is CASSEQGGYSYEQYF. In DNA form, the CDR3 reads TGTGCCAGCAGTGAACAGGGGGGGTACTCCTACGAGCAGTACTTC. Filled out from reference TRBV28 and TRBJ2-7, the complete variable domain reads DVKVTQSSRYLVKRTGEKVFLECVQDMDHENMFWYRQDPGLGLRLIYFSYDVKMKEKGDIPEGYSVSREKKERFSLILESASTNQTSMYLCASSEQGGYSYEQYFGPGTRLTVT.

This clonotype occurred a few times. The gene calls are TRBV20-1 and TRBJ2-3, with 12 bases lining up with TRBD2. V trimming: 8 bases; J trimming: 2 bases; junction bases outside the gene matches: 14. Germline V lookup: CDR1 DFQATT, CDR2 SNEGSKA (reference sequence). The CDR3 spans 17 residues. This CDR3 is CSPGGSASGRVTDTQYF. CDR3 nucleotides: TGCAGTCCGGGCGGTAGCGCTAGCGGGAGGGTCACAGATACGCAGTATTTT.

This clonotype showed up just a few times. This sequence joins TRBV6-2 or TRBV6-3 and TRBJ2-5; 7 nucleotides align to TRBD1. Germline CDR1 MNHEY, CDR2 SVGEGT. Germline trimming cut 6 bases from V and 5 bases from J; bases unmatched to any gene: 6. The length of the CDR3 is 13 residues. The CDR3 bases are TGTGCCAGCAGACGGGACAGCTGGGAGACCCAGTACTTC. Its translation is CASRRDSWETQYF.

This clonotype was detected only a few times. This sequence joins TRBV29-1 and TRBJ2-4, with 8 bases aligning to TRBD2. The CDR3 consists of 15 residues. Germline CDR1 reads SQVTM; CDR2 reads ANQGSEA. Losses at the gene ends were 1 base for V and 7 bases for J; bases not matched to a gene: 9. The CDR3 nucleotides are TGCAGCGTTGAAGTAATTAGCGGGATTTTGAACATTCAGTACTTC. The encoded protein is CSVEVISGILNIQYF.

The rearrangement uses TRBV27 and TRBJ2-1; a weak D match, TRBD2 (5 bases). This CDR3 has 15 amino acids. The germline V gene has CDR1 MNHEY and CDR2 SMNVEV (reference sequence). The V end was cut by 3 bases, the J end by 3 bases, with 12 bases between. The CDR3 sequence is CASSFGGLIYNEQFF. CDR3 DNA: TGTGCCAGCAGTTTTGGCGGGCTCATCTACAATGAGCAGTTCTTC.

This clonotype was counted a few times. The V and J genes are TRBV6-2 or TRBV6-3 and TRBJ1-1, with 9 bases lining up with TRBD1. V lost 0 bases, J lost 1 base, and 9 bases stayed unmatched. The CDR3 loop spans 18 amino acids. CDR1 and CDR2 from the germline V gene are MNHEY and SVGEGT. The CDR3 sequence is CASSYSFRTGQGNTEAFF. In DNA, the CDR3 is TGTGCCAGCAGTTACTCATTCCGAACGGGACAGGGGAACACTGAAGCTTTCTTT.

This clonotype was counted between two and nine times. Sequence at one end of the junction differs from germline and may be a read error. The V gene is TRBV7-7, the J gene TRBJ2-3, with 8 bases matching TRBD2. The CDR3 spans 18 residues. Germline V gives CDR1 SSHAT, CDR2 FNYEAQ (reference sequence). CDR3 DNA sequence: TGTGCTAGCAGCCCGGGTGCGGGGGGCCCAGGAGGGGCAGATACGCAGTATTTT. Encoded protein: CASSPGAGGPGGADTQYF. Full variable domain (outside the CDR3, taken from reference TRBV7-7 and TRBJ2-3): GAGVSQSPRYKVTKRGQDVTLRCDPISSHATLYWYQQALGQGPEFLTYFNYEAQPDKSGLPSDRFSAERPEGSISTLTIQRTEQRDSAMYRCASSPGAGGPGGADTQYFGPGTRLTVL.

This clonotype occurred a few times. This sequence joins TRBV6-2 or TRBV6-3 and TRBJ2-1; 8 bases map to TRBD2. The CDR3 spans 16 residues. The V gene's germline CDR1 is MNHEY and CDR2 SVGEGT. With 3 bases clipped from V and 4 bases from J, the junction kept 8 bases outside the gene matches. The CDR3 is CASSYLAGITYNEQFF. The CDR3 DNA reads as TGTGCCAGCAGTTATTTAGCGGGAATTACGTACAATGAGCAGTTCTTC.

The chain joins TRBV10-3 to TRBJ2-2; TRBD2 matches 9 bases. The V and J ends lost 4 bases and 0 bases, in that order; junction bases with no gene match: 3. The CDR3 length is 16 residues. CDR1 is ENHRY, CDR2 SYGVKD, per germline. The CDR3 loop is CAISGLAAANTGELFF. CDR3 coding DNA: TGTGCCATCAGTGGACTAGCGGCCGCGAACACCGGGGAGCTGTTTTTT.

This clonotype appeared many times. CDR3 DNA sequence: TGTGCCAGCAGTTTATCCGGGACAGGGATTCAAGAGACCCAGTACTTC. Translated, it gives CASSLSGTGIQETQYF. V gene TRBV12-3 or TRBV12-4 combines with J gene TRBJ2-5, with 9 bases aligning to TRBD1. The CDR3 runs 16 residues. V dropped 2 bases and J dropped 2; count of bases not matched to a gene: 6.

This clonotype was detected many times. This chain links TRBV24-1 with TRBJ2-5, with TRBD2 matching 11 bases. V shed 6 bases and J 7 bases; nucleotides not matched to a gene: 3. Germline V gives CDR1 KGHDR, CDR2 SFDVKD. The CDR3 loop spans 13 amino acids. CDR3 coding DNA: TGTGCCACCAGTACTAGCGGGGGTTCGACCCAGTACTTC. It translates to CATSTSGGSTQYF.

This clonotype has a handful of counts. The rearrangement joins TRBV7-3 to TRBJ2-4; possible D gene TRBD1, 5 bases. V dropped 2 bases and J dropped 0 bases, with 8 bases sitting between them. Germline V gene data show CDR1 as SGHTA and CDR2 as FQGTGA. The CDR3 spans 15 residues. The CDR3 loop reads CASSLGQGAKNIQYF. CDR3 coding DNA: TGTGCCAGCAGCTTAGGGCAGGGAGCCAAAAACATTCAGTACTTC. Filled out from reference TRBV7-3 and TRBJ2-4, the complete variable domain reads GAGVSQTPSNKVTEKGKYVELRCDPISGHTALYWYRQSLGQGPEFLIYFQGTGAADDSGLPNDRFFAVRPEGSVSTLKIQRTERGDSAVYLCASSLGQGAKNIQYFGAGTRLSVL.

This clonotype has a handful of counts. CDR3 loop: CASSLTTGEAYNEQFF. CDR3 DNA sequence: TGTGCCAGCAGCTTGACCACAGGGGAAGCCTACAATGAGCAGTTCTTC. The rearrangement links TRBV5-6 to TRBJ2-1; 7 bases are a match to TRBD1. The V gene's germline CDR1 is SGHDT and CDR2 YYEEEE. The V and J ends lost 1 base and 2 bases, in that order; junction bases with no gene match: 6. The CDR3 covers 16 residues.

The chain is built from TRBV2 and TRBJ1-1, with TRBD1 identical over 7 bases. Germline CDR1 SNHLY, CDR2 FYNNEI. The CDR3 runs 13 residues. J was trimmed by 4 bases and V by 4 bases; bases with no gene match: 3. In nucleotides, the CDR3 is TGTGCCAGCAGTGGGGACAGCGGCACTGAAGCTTTCTTT. It is translated as CASSGDSGTEAFF.

This clonotype was seen many times. The chain employs TRBV7-9 and TRBJ1-6, with 8 bases lining up with TRBD1. Germline V gene lookup returns CDR1 SEHNR and CDR2 FQNEAQ (reference sequence). V gave up 6 bases and J gave up 5 bases; unmatched junction bases: 3. This CDR3 spans 14 amino acids. The CDR3 is CASRTQGDNSPLHF. CDR3 DNA sequence: TGTGCCAGCAGGACACAGGGGGATAATTCACCCCTCCACTTT. The entire variable domain, with the rest obtained from reference TRBV7-9 and TRBJ1-6, is as follows: DTGVSQNPRHKITKRGQNVTFRCDPISEHNRLYWYRQTLGQGPEFLTYFQNEAQLEKSRLLSDRFSAERPKGSFSTLEIQRTEQGDSAMYLCASRTQGDNSPLHFGNGTRLTVT.

The chain combines TRBV2 with TRBJ2-1; D is unresolved. The germline CDR1 and CDR2 sequences are SNHLY and FYNNEI. The CDR3 is 13 residues long. The germline V and J ends were trimmed by 8 bases and 3 bases, with 11 bases remaining between them. CDR3 in amino acids: CASSGKSYNEQFF. Here the CDR3 DNA reads TGTGCCAGCTCGGGTAAGAGCTACAATGAGCAGTTCTTC. Drawing the rest from reference TRBV2 and TRBJ2-1, the complete variable domain is EPEVTQTPSHQVTQMGQEVILRCVPISNHLYFYWYRQILGQKVEFLVSFYNNEISEKSEIFDDQFSVERPDGSNFTLKIRSTKLEDSAMYFCASSGKSYNEQFFGPGTRLTVL.